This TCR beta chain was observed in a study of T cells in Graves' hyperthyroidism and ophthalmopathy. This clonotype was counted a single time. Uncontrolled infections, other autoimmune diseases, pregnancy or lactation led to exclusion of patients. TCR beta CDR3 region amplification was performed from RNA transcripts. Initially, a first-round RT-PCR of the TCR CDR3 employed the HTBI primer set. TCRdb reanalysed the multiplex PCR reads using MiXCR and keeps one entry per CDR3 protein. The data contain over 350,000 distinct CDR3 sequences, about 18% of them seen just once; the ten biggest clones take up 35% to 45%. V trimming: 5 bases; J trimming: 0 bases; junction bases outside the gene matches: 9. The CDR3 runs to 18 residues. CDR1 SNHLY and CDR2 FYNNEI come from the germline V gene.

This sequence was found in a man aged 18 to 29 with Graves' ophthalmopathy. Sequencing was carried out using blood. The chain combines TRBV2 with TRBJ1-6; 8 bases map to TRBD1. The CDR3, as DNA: TGTGCCAGCAGTACAGGACAGGGTTTCATCTCCTATAATTCACCCCTCCACTTT. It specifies CASSTGQGFISYNSPLHF. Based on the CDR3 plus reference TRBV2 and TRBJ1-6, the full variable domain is EPEVTQTPSHQVTQMGQEVILRCVPISNHLYFYWYRQILGQKVEFLVSFYNNEISEKSEIFDDQFSVERPDGSNFTLKIRSTKLEDSAMYFCASSTGQGFISYNSPLHFGNGTRLTVT.